What follows describes a single T cell receptor (beta chain). Its specificity is unknown. These data originate in a study of T cell responses to AZD1222 COVID-19 vaccine. Study-level results: Targets within unmutated variant regions were reportedly found for nearly half of spike-specific TCRs. White British ancestry dominated among donors, who included more females, and clonal diversity was possibly underestimated.

The CDR3 totals 15 residues. CDR1 MNHNS and CDR2 SASEGT come from the germline V gene. V was clipped by 1 base and J by 3 bases; unmatched bases: 3. TCRdb's table, derived via immunoSEQ multiplex PCR, lists solely in-frame clones and lacks some. Among more than 110,000 clones, just over 90% were seen once, and the ten largest hold over 8%. The chain carries TRBV6-1 and TRBJ2-3; 8 bases map to TRBD2. This receptor was taken from an adult in good health. The source material was peripheral blood, sampled on day 0 of AZD1222 vaccination. CDR3 nucleotide sequence: TGTGCCAGCAGTGAAGAGCGGGGGAGAACAGATACGCAGTATTTT. Protein: CASSEERGRTDTQYF.